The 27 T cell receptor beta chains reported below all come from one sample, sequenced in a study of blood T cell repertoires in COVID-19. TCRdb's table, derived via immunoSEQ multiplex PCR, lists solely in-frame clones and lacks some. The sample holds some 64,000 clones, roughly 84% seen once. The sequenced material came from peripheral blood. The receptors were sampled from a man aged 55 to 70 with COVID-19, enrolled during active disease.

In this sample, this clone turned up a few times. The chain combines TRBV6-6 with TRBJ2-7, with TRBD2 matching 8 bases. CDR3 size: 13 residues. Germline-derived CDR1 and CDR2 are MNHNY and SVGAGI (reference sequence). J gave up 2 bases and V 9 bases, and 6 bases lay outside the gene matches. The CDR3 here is CASRTSHTYEQYF. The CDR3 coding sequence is TGTGCCAGTAGGACTAGCCACACCTACGAGCAGTACTTC.

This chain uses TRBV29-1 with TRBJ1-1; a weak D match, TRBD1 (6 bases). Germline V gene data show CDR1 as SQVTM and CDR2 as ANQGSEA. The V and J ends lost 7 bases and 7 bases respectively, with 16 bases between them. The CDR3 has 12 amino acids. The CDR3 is CSAPWTVNEAFF. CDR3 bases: TGCAGCGCCCCGTGGACAGTTAATGAAGCTTTCTTT.

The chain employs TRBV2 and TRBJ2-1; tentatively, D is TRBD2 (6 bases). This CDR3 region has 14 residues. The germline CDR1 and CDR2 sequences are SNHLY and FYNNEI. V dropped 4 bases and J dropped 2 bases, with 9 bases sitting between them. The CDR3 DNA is TGTGCCAGCAGTGTTAGCGGTACCTACAATGAGCAGTTCTTC. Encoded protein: CASSVSGTYNEQFF.

CDR3 nucleotide sequence: TGCGCCAGCAGCCTCGAGGGGAGGTCTGGAAACACCATATATTTT. This sequence encodes CASSLEGRSGNTIYF. The rearrangement joins TRBV5-1 to TRBJ1-3, with a possible D match to TRBD1 (5 bases). Germline V lookup: CDR1 SGHRS, CDR2 YFSETQ. The V end lost 4 bases, the J end lost 1 base, and 12 bases lay between the germline ends. This CDR3 is 15 amino acids long.

The DNA of the CDR3 is TGTGCCAGCAGTGACGAGCGTTTTGGAAACACCATATATTTT. Its protein product is CASSDERFGNTIYF. V is TRBV25-1 and J is TRBJ1-3, with D uncertain. Trimming pared 3 bases from V and 3 bases from J, leaving 9 bases between. Germline lookup yields CDR1 MGHDK and CDR2 SYGVNS. The CDR3 consists of 14 residues.

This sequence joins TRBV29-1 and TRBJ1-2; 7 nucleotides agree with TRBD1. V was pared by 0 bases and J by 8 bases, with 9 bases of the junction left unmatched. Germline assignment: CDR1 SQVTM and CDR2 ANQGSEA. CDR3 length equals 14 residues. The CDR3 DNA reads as TGCAGCGTTGAAGAGGGCCGTCAGGGGGACGGCTACACCTTC. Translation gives CSVEEGRQGDGYTF.

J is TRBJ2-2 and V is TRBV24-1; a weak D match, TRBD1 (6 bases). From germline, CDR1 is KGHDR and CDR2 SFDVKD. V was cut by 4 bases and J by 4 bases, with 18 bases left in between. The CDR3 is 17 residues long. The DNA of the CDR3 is TGTGCCACCAGTGAATCACAGGGCCTGTGGGGCACCGGGGAGCTGTTTTTT. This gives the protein CATSESQGLWGTGELFF.

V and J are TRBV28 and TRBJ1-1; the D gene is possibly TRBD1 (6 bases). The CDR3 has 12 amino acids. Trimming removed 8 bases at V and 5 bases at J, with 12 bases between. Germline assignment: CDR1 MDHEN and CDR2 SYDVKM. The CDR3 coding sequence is TGTGCCAGCGACCCAGGGGAAACTGAAGCTTTCTTT. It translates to CASDPGETEAFF.

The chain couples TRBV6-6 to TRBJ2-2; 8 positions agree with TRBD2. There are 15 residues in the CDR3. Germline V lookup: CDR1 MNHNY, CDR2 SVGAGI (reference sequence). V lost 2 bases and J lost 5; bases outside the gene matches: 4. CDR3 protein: CASSYETSVTGELFF. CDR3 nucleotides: TGTGCCAGCAGTTACGAGACTAGCGTTACCGGGGAGCTGTTTTTT.

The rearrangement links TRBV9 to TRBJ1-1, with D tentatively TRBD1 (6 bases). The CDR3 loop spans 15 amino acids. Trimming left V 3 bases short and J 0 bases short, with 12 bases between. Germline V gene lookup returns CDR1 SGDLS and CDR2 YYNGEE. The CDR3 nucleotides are TGTGCCAGCAGCGCAGGGGAGGGTATGAACACTGAAGCTTTCTTT. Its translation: CASSAGEGMNTEAFF. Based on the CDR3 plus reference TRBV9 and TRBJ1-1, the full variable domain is DSGVTQTPKHLITATGQRVTLRCSPRSGDLSVYWYQQSLDQGLQFLIQYYNGEERAKGNILERFSAQQFPDLHSELNLSSLELGDSALYFCASSAGEGMNTEAFFGQGTRLTVV.

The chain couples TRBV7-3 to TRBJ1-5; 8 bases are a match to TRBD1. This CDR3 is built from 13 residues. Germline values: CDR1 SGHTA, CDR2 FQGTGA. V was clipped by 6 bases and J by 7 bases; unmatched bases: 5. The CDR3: CASSQDRGQPQHF. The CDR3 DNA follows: TGTGCCAGCAGTCAAGACAGGGGACAGCCCCAGCATTTT. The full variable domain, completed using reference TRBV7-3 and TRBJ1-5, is GAGVSQTPSNKVTEKGKYVELRCDPISGHTALYWYRQSLGQGPEFLIYFQGTGAADDSGLPNDRFFAVRPEGSVSTLKIQRTERGDSAVYLCASSQDRGQPQHFGDGTRLSIL.

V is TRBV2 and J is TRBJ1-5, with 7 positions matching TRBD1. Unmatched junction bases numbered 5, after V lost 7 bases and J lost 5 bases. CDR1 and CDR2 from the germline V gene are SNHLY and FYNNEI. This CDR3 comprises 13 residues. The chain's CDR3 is CASNGDRDQPQHF. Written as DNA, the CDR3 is TGTGCCAGCAACGGTGACAGGGATCAGCCCCAGCATTTT.

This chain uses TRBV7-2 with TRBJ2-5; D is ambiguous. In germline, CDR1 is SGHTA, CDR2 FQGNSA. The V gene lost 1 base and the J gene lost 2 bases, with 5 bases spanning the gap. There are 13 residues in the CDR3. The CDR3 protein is CASSLGRQETQYF. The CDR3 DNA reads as TGTGCCAGCAGCTTAGGTCGTCAAGAGACCCAGTACTTC.

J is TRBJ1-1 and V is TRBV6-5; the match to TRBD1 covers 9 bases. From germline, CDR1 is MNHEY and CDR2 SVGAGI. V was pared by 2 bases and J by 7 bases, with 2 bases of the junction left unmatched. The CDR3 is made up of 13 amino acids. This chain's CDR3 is CASSYRTGVEAFF. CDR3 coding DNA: TGTGCCAGCAGTTACCGGACAGGGGTTGAAGCTTTCTTT.

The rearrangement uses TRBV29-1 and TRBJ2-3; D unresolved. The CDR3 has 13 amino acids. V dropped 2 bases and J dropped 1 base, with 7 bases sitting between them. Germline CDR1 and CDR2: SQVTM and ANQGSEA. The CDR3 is CSVESPGTDTQYF. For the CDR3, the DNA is TGCAGCGTTGAATCCCCCGGCACAGATACGCAGTATTTT.

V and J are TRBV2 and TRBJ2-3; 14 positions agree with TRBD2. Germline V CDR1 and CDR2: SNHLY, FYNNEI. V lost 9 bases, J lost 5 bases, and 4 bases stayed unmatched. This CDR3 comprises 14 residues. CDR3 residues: CASRLAGGRDTQYF. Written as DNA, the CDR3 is TGTGCCAGTAGACTAGCGGGAGGGCGAGATACGCAGTATTTT.

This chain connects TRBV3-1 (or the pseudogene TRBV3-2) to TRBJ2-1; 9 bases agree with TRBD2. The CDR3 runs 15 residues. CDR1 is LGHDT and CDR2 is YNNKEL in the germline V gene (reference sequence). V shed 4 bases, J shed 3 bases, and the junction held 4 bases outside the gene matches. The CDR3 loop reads CASSRLAGSYNEQFF. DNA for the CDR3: TGTGCCAGCAGCCGCCTAGCGGGGAGCTACAATGAGCAGTTCTTC.

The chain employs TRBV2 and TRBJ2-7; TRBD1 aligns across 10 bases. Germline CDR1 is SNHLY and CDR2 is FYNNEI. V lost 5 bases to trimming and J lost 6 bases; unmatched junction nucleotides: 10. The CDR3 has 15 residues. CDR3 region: CASSLPYGTGVEQYF. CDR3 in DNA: TGTGCCAGCAGTCTACCGTACGGGACAGGGGTCGAGCAGTACTTC.

The CDR3 bases are TGCAGCGTCCGACCAACAGGGGGCCCGAAAAAATTAGCTAACTATGGCTACACCTTC. Translating gives CSVRPTGGPKKLANYGYTF. The gene calls are TRBV29-1 and TRBJ1-2, with 9 bases identical to TRBD1. The CDR3 is 19 residues long. V lost 6 bases and J lost 0; bases outside the gene matches: 20. Germline CDR1 and CDR2: SQVTM and ANQGSEA. The variable domain in full, with the rest retrieved from reference TRBV29-1 and TRBJ1-2, is SAVISQKPSRDICQRGTSLTIQCQVDSQVTMMFWYRQQPGQSLTLIATANQGSEATYESGFVIDKFPISRPNLTFSTLTVSNMSPEDSSIYLCSVRPTGGPKKLANYGYTFGSGTRLTVV.

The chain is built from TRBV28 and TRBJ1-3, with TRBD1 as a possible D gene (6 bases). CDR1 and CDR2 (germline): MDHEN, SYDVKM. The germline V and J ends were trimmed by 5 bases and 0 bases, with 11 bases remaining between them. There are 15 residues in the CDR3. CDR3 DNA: TGTGCCAGCAGTCCCGGACAGAGCTCTGGAAACACCATATATTTT. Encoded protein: CASSPGQSSGNTIYF.

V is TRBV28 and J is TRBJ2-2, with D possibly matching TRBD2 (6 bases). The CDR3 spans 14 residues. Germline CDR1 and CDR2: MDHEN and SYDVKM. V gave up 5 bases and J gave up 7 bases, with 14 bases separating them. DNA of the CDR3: TGTGCCAGCAGTCTAACTAGCCAAAGCGGGGAGCTGTTTTTT. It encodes CASSLTSQSGELFF.

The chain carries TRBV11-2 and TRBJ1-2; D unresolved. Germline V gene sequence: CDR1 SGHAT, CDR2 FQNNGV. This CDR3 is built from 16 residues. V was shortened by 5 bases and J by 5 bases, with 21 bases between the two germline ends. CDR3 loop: CASSHLGEGIGYGYTF. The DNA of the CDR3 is TGTGCCAGCAGCCACCTAGGAGAGGGAATTGGATATGGCTACACCTTC. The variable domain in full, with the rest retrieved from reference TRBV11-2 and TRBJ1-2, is EAGVAQSPRYKIIEKRQSVAFWCNPISGHATLYWYQQILGQGPKLLIQFQNNGVVDDSQLPKDRFSAERLKGVDSTLKIQPAKLEDSAVYLCASSHLGEGIGYGYTFGSGTRLTVV.

Here the CDR3 DNA reads TGCGCCAGCAGCTTGGCTTCGAGGGGAAACACCATATATTTT. It codes for CASSLASRGNTIYF. The V and J genes are TRBV5-1 and TRBJ1-3; unclear D gene. Per germline, CDR1 SGHRS and CDR2 YFSETQ. CDR3 size: 14 residues. V shed 0 bases and J shed 4 bases, with 8 bases lying between them. Looking up the rest from reference TRBV5-1 and TRBJ1-3 gives the full variable domain: KAGVTQTPRYLIKTRGQQVTLSCSPISGHRSVSWYQQTPGQGLQFLFEYFSETQRNKGNFPGRFSGRQFSNSRSEMNVSTLELGDSALYLCASSLASRGNTIYFGEGSWLTVV.

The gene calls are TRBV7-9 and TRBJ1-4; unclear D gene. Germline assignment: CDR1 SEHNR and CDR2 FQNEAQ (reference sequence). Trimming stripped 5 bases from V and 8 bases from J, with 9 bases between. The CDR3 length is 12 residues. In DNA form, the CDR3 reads TGTGCCAGCAGCCCTGGCAGAGAAAAACTGTTTTTT. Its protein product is CASSPGREKLFF.

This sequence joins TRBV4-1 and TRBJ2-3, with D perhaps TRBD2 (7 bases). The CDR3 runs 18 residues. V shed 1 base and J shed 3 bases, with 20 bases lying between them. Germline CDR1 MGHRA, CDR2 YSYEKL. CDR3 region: CASSQVGSAGAQTDTQYF. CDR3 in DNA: TGCGCCAGCAGCCAAGTGGGGTCGGCGGGGGCCCAAACAGATACGCAGTATTTT.

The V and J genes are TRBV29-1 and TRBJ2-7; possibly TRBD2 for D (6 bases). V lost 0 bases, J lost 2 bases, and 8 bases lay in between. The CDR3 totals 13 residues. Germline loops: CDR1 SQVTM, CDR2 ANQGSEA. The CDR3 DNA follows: TGCAGCGTTGAAGATTGGGAGGCCTACGAGCAGTACTTC. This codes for CSVEDWEAYEQYF.

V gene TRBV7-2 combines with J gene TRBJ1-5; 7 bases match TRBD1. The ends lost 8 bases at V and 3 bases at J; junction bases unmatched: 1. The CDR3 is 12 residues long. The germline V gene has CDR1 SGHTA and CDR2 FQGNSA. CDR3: CASGQANQPQHF. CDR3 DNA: TGTGCCAGCGGACAGGCCAATCAGCCCCAGCATTTT.